Each of the 7 T cell receptor beta chains below was sequenced from the same sample in a study of graft-versus-host responses after intestinal transplantation. Measured with immunoSEQ multiplex PCR; TCRdb has only the in-frame clones, and not every one. The sample includes nearly 100,000 clones, 80% to 95% seen only once; the top ten take around 16%. Sequences were derived from PBMCs, sampled around 450 days after intestinal transplant. The receptors shown here come from a human patient who received an intestinal transplant, so some T cells may come from the graft donor.

The rearrangement links TRBV19 to TRBJ1-6; no clear D. Germline V gene data show CDR1 as LNHDA and CDR2 as SQIVND (reference sequence). The CDR3 length is 14 residues. Trimming took off 4 bases at V and 9 bases at J, with 13 bases between the two ends. The CDR3 sequence: CASSKERYGSPLHF. DNA for the CDR3: TGTGCCAGTAGTAAGGAAAGGTACGGTTCACCCCTCCACTTT.

Turning to this clone: At one end, the junction sequence differs from germline, possibly due to a read error. The CDR3 region has the DNA TGTGCCAGCAGGTTGGGGGATTCACCCCTCCACTTT. Translated, it gives CASRLGDSPLHF. The rearrangement uses TRBV5-6 and TRBJ1-6; the D gene is possibly TRBD1 (5 bases). This CDR3 comprises 12 residues. Germline CDR1 SGHDT, CDR2 YYEEEE.

The chain carries TRBV6-5 and TRBJ2-5; 7 positions agree with TRBD2. Germline V CDR1 and CDR2: MNHEY, SVGAGI. The CDR3 runs to 14 residues. J was trimmed by 1 base and V by 2 bases; bases with no gene match: 1. In DNA, the CDR3 is TGTGCCAGCAGTTACGCTAGCGGCCAAGAGACCCAGTACTTC. Its protein product is CASSYASGQETQYF.

This clone is a singleton in its sample. The V and J genes are TRBV12-5 and TRBJ1-2; D uncertain. Germline V gives CDR1 LGHNT, CDR2 FRNRAP. V dropped 0 bases and J dropped 2 bases, with 16 bases sitting between them. The CDR3 is 17 amino acids. CDR3 sequence: CASGLVRGQTANYGYTF. The CDR3 DNA sequence: TGTGCTAGTGGTTTGGTAAGAGGGCAAACAGCAAACTATGGCTACACCTTC.

The rearrangement links TRBV9 to TRBJ2-2; the D gene is possibly TRBD1 (5 bases). V gave up 0 bases and J gave up 6 bases, with 6 bases separating them. The CDR3 runs 13 residues. Germline V lookup: CDR1 SGDLS, CDR2 YYNGEE. This chain's CDR3 is CASSVGGAGELFF. The CDR3 DNA sequence: TGTGCCAGCAGCGTAGGGGGCGCCGGGGAGCTGTTTTTT.

The gene calls are TRBV7-9 and TRBJ2-2; D remains ambiguous. The V and J ends lost 4 bases and 5 bases respectively, with 8 bases between them. Germline lookup yields CDR1 SEHNR and CDR2 FQNEAQ (reference sequence). This CDR3 comprises 13 residues. The CDR3: CASSSSYTGELFF. CDR3 coding DNA: TGTGCCAGCAGCTCAAGTTATACCGGGGAGCTGTTTTTT.

V gene TRBV6-4 combines with J gene TRBJ2-6, with D unclear. Germline loops: CDR1 MRHNA, CDR2 SNTAGT. This CDR3 is built from 14 residues. The V end was cut by 8 bases, the J end by 0 bases, with 8 bases between. The CDR3 nucleotides are TGTGCCAGCCGTAGGGACTCTGGGGCCAACGTCCTGACTTTC. This translates into CASRRDSGANVLTF.